Listed here is a single T cell receptor (beta chain). Here immunoSEQ multiplex PCR was the method, and the copy in TCRdb shows in-frame clones only, minus some. The sample includes some 7,200 clones, approximately 83% seen only once; the top ten take 16%. This record comes from a study of blood T cell dynamics during melanoma immunotherapy. Time point: pre-treatment baseline. This TCR came from a human donor with melanoma. Sequencing was performed on blood, taken from a patient treated with checkpoint blockade.

CDR3 coding DNA: TGTGCCAGCAGTTTTGTTGGTAGCGGGAGTTACGAGCAGTACTTC. This gives the protein CASSFVGSGSYEQYF. This sequence joins TRBV28 and TRBJ2-7; 9 nucleotides align to TRBD2. CDR1 is MDHEN, CDR2 SYDVKM, per germline. V was pared by 3 bases and J by 4 bases, with 7 bases of the junction left unmatched. The CDR3 is 15 amino acids. Variable domain in full (rest from reference TRBV28 and TRBJ2-7): DVKVTQSSRYLVKRTGEKVFLECVQDMDHENMFWYRQDPGLGLRLIYFSYDVKMKEKGDIPEGYSVSREKKERFSLILESASTNQTSMYLCASSFVGSGSYEQYFGPGTRLTVT.